One and the same sample provided the 25 T cell receptor beta chains below, sequenced in a study of cytomegalovirus exposure and HLA in healthy donors. The PCR used 60 Vbeta and 13 Jbeta primers. Sequenced by immunoSEQ multiplex PCR; TCRdb stores in-frame clones only, minus some. The data show fewer than 200,000 clones, roughly 85% seen once. Source material: PBMCs. Receptors originate from a man between 40 and 49 years old in good health and CMV-seronegative.

The gene calls are TRBV6-6 and TRBJ2-7, with D hard to call. Germline loops: CDR1 MNHNY, CDR2 SVGAGI (reference sequence). The CDR3 sequence is 10 residues long. The V gene lost 10 bases and the J gene lost 2 bases, with 6 bases spanning the gap. The CDR3 bases are TGTGCCATCGGAGCCTACGAGCAGTACTTC. This codes for CAIGAYEQYF.

The CDR3 nucleotides read TGTGCCAGCAGTTTACCCGGGAGAGATGAGCAGTTCTTC. Translation gives CASSLPGRDEQFF. The chain links TRBV27 to TRBJ2-1; possible D gene TRBD2, 6 bases. CDR3 length equals 13 residues. Germline V lookup: CDR1 MNHEY, CDR2 SMNVEV (reference sequence). Between the trimmed V and J ends, which lost 2 bases and 8 bases, there was a span of 10 bases.

The rearrangement links TRBV15 to TRBJ1-4, with a tentative D call TRBD1 (5 bases). In germline, CDR1 is LNHNV, CDR2 YYDKDF (reference sequence). V lost 0 bases, J lost 2 bases, and 16 bases lay in between. CDR3 length equals 18 residues. CDR3 nucleotide sequence: TGTGCCACCAGCAGAGATTACTGGAGCGGGGGGACTAATGAAAAACTGTTTTTT. Protein sequence: CATSRDYWSGGTNEKLFF. Full variable domain (remainder filled in from reference TRBV15 and TRBJ1-4): DAMVIQNPRYQVTQFGKPVTLSCSQTLNHNVMYWYQQKSSQAPKLLFHYYDKDFNNEADTPDNFQSRRPNTSFCFLDIRSPGLGDTAMYLCATSRDYWSGGTNEKLFFGSGTQLSVL.

The chain is built from TRBV5-6 and TRBJ1-4; D might be TRBD1 (6 bases). This CDR3 has 19 amino acids. V lost 0 bases and J 0 bases, leaving 18 bases between the germline ends. The germline gives CDR1 SGHDT, CDR2 YYEEEE. CDR3 in amino acids: CASSLEGGTPEATNEKLFF. CDR3 DNA sequence: TGTGCCAGCAGCTTGGAGGGGGGGACCCCGGAGGCAACTAATGAAAAACTGTTTTTT.

This chain links TRBV7-9 with TRBJ2-3, with D unclear. This CDR3 spans 13 amino acids. Between the trimmed V and J ends, which lost 7 bases and 6 bases, there was a span of 14 bases. Per the germline V gene, CDR1 is SEHNR and CDR2 is FQNEAQ (reference sequence). The CDR3 sequence: CASTPSELDTQYF. In DNA form, the CDR3 reads TGTGCCAGCACCCCTTCCGAGTTGGATACGCAGTATTTT.

The chain employs TRBV5-1 and TRBJ2-1; maybe TRBD1 (6 bases). Trimming pared 1 base from V and 3 bases from J, leaving 11 bases between. In germline, CDR1 is SGHRS, CDR2 YFSETQ. The CDR3 runs to 15 residues. The CDR3 nucleotides read TGCGCCAGCAGCTTGAAAGGGGGTCTCTACAATGAGCAGTTCTTC. Amino acid sequence: CASSLKGGLYNEQFF.

V and J are TRBV9 and TRBJ2-5, with D possibly TRBD2 on 6 matching bases. V lost 4 bases and J lost 4, with 17 bases in between. The CDR3 loop spans 15 amino acids. Germline V gene sequence: CDR1 SGDLS, CDR2 YYNGEE. The CDR3 bases are TGTGCCAGCAGCCCTCTAACCGGGAGTGGAGAGACCCAGTACTTC. Translated, it gives CASSPLTGSGETQYF.

CDR3 DNA: TGTGCCAGCAGTCAAACAGCAACTGGAAACACCATATATTTT. Its translation is CASSQTATGNTIYF. The chain has TRBV7-9 and TRBJ1-3, with D hard to call. CDR1 and CDR2 (germline): SEHNR, FQNEAQ (reference sequence). V was trimmed by 6 bases and J by 2 bases, leaving 11 bases between them. The CDR3 is made up of 14 amino acids. The full variable domain, its missing parts supplied by reference TRBV7-9 and TRBJ1-3, is DTGVSQNPRHKITKRGQNVTFRCDPISEHNRLYWYRQTLGQGPEFLTYFQNEAQLEKSRLLSDRFSAERPKGSFSTLEIQRTEQGDSAMYLCASSQTATGNTIYFGEGSWLTVV.

This clone was observed a few times. The rearrangement links TRBV9 to TRBJ2-3; no firm D call. Germline lookup yields CDR1 SGDLS and CDR2 YYNGEE. V dropped 0 bases and J dropped 3 bases, with 5 bases sitting between them. This CDR3 region has 13 residues. CDR3 residues: CASSVVLTDTQYF. In DNA form, the CDR3 reads TGTGCCAGCAGCGTAGTGTTAACAGATACGCAGTATTTT.

The chain couples TRBV5-1 to TRBJ1-3; 12 bases map to TRBD1. Losses at the gene ends were 4 bases for V and 4 bases for J; bases not matched to a gene: 6. CDR3 size: 16 residues. Germline CDR1 and CDR2: SGHRS and YFSETQ. This CDR3 is CASSIGTGGAGNTIYF. CDR3 sequence (DNA): TGCGCCAGCAGCATCGGGACAGGGGGCGCCGGAAACACCATATATTTT.

The chain couples TRBV13 to TRBJ1-2; 7 nucleotides align to TRBD1. V dropped 4 bases and J dropped 6; count of bases not matched to a gene: 8. CDR3 length equals 14 residues. Germline V gene data show CDR1 as PRHDT and CDR2 as FYEKMQ (reference sequence). CDR3 in amino acids: CASSYTGTVDGYTF. The CDR3 DNA follows: TGTGCCAGCAGCTATACCGGGACAGTTGATGGCTACACCTTC.

This sequence joins TRBV6-5 and TRBJ2-3, with TRBD2 as a possible D gene (6 bases). V shed 8 bases and J shed 0 bases, with 9 bases lying between them. This CDR3 is 13 amino acids long. The V gene's germline CDR1 is MNHEY and CDR2 SVGAGI. The CDR3 DNA follows: TGTGCCAGCCTAGCGTCTAGCACAGATACGCAGTATTTT. Protein sequence: CASLASSTDTQYF.

The genes are TRBV21-1 and TRBJ2-3; the tabulated D call, TRBD2, remains unverified against the DNA. TRBV21-1 is a pseudogene segment. The CDR3 is 16 amino acids. In nucleotides, the CDR3 is TGTGCCAGCAGCAACCGAGGGCTAGAAAGCACAGATACGCAGTATTTT. Residues: CASSNRGLESTDTQYF.

The chain uses TRBV28 and TRBJ2-7; 10 nucleotides match TRBD1. Trimming took 5 bases from V and 0 from J; bases not matched to a gene: 4. Germline lookup yields CDR1 MDHEN and CDR2 SYDVKM. The CDR3 is 15 amino acids. Here the CDR3 DNA reads TGTGCCAGCAGTCCTGGACAGGGGGTCTCCTACGAGCAGTACTTC. Protein sequence: CASSPGQGVSYEQYF.

Of note for this clone: One end of the junction fails to match germline, which may point to a read error. CDR3 DNA: TGTTCCAGCAGCTTAGCGGGTAGACAGGGCGTGAGCAATCAGCCCCAGCATTTT. It specifies CSSSLAGRQGVSNQPQHF. The genes are TRBV7-9 and TRBJ1-5; 7 nucleotides line up with TRBD1. Germline V gene sequence: CDR1 SEHNR, CDR2 FQNEAQ (reference sequence). CDR3 length: 18 residues.

V gene TRBV6-5 combines with J gene TRBJ2-7; 8 bases line up with TRBD1. Trimming took 8 bases from V and 5 from J; bases not matched to a gene: 14. This CDR3 region has 15 residues. CDR1 MNHEY and CDR2 SVGAGI come from the germline V gene. The CDR3 region has the DNA TGTGCCAGCTCGATCGGGGTCAGGGGGCTCAACGAGCAGTACTTC. Its protein product is CASSIGVRGLNEQYF.

Comment on this clone: One end of the junction is discordant with germline, which a read error may explain. The gene calls are TRBV5-1 and TRBJ2-6; TRBD2 aligns across 9 bases. The length of the CDR3 is 17 residues. Germline assignment: CDR1 SGHRS and CDR2 YFSETQ. CDR3 nucleotide sequence: TGCGCCAGCCGGGTGGGACTAGCAAATACTGGGGCCAACGGCCTGACTTTC. Encoded protein: CASRVGLANTGANGLTF.

The CDR3 DNA follows: TGTGCCAGCAGTCAACAGGGCACAGATACGCAGTATTTT. Amino acid sequence: CASSQQGTDTQYF. This chain uses TRBV6-5 with TRBJ2-3; D might be TRBD1 (5 bases). The germline V gene has CDR1 MNHEY and CDR2 SVGAGI. The CDR3 extends over 13 amino acids. V was trimmed by 5 bases and J by 1 base, leaving 7 bases between them.

The chain uses TRBV27 and TRBJ2-2; 9 bases are a match to TRBD1. Per the germline V gene, CDR1 is MNHEY and CDR2 is SMNVEV (reference sequence). The length of the CDR3 is 14 residues. The ends lost 6 bases at V and 6 bases at J; junction bases unmatched: 5. CDR3 sequence (DNA): TGTGCCAGCAGGGGACAGGGAGCGGCCGGGGAGCTGTTTTTT. The encoded protein is CASRGQGAAGELFF.

This chain connects TRBV5-4 to TRBJ2-5, with D tentatively TRBD2 (6 bases). Per germline, CDR1 SGHNT and CDR2 YYREEE (reference sequence). This CDR3 has 14 amino acids. V lost 2 bases and J 1 base, leaving 9 bases between the germline ends. The CDR3 is CASSLPGLQETQYF. The CDR3 region has the DNA TGTGCCAGCAGCTTACCGGGACTCCAAGAGACCCAGTACTTC.

V usage is TRBV5-1 and J usage is TRBJ2-1; 7 nucleotides agree with TRBD2. Unmatched junction bases numbered 16, after V lost 6 bases and J lost 4 bases. The CDR3 covers 17 residues. Germline CDR1 reads SGHRS; CDR2 reads YFSETQ. The DNA for the CDR3 is TGCGCCAGCATGGGTGGAGGGTCCCAGCGGGGTTACAATGAGCAGTTCTTC. Translated: CASMGGGSQRGYNEQFF.

V and J are TRBV9 and TRBJ2-1; 13 nucleotides match TRBD2. V dropped 4 bases and J dropped 7; count of bases not matched to a gene: 14. The CDR3 extends over 18 amino acids. The germline gives CDR1 SGDLS, CDR2 YYNGEE. The chain's CDR3 is CASSISTSGRVVGNEQFF. For the CDR3, the DNA is TGTGCCAGCAGCATAAGTACTAGCGGGAGGGTCGTAGGTAATGAGCAGTTCTTC.

The V and J genes are TRBV27 and TRBJ1-2; TRBD1 might be the D (5 bases). Germline V gene lookup returns CDR1 MNHEY and CDR2 SMNVEV (reference sequence). The CDR3 has 13 residues. V lost 6 bases and J 4 bases, leaving 12 bases between the germline ends. The CDR3 loop reads CASRRQIGYGYTF. The CDR3 DNA reads TGTGCCAGCAGAAGACAGATCGGCTATGGCTACACCTTC.

CDR3 loop: CASRTPDRDTGELFF. The CDR3 nucleotides are TGTGCCAGCAGGACGCCGGACAGGGACACCGGGGAGCTGTTTTTT. The V and J genes are TRBV5-8 and TRBJ2-2; 8 nucleotides agree with TRBD1. Germline V gene data show CDR1 as SGHTS and CDR2 as YDEGEE. J was trimmed by 3 bases and V by 5 bases; bases with no gene match: 6. The CDR3 contains 15 residues.

The V call is TRBV30, the J call TRBJ2-1; D is unresolved. The V and J ends lost 2 bases and 5 bases respectively, with 7 bases between them. Germline values: CDR1 GTSNPN, CDR2 SVGIG (reference sequence). This CDR3 region has 12 residues. The CDR3 protein is CAWSMSHNEQFF. The DNA of the CDR3 is TGTGCCTGGAGTATGAGCCACAATGAGCAGTTCTTC.